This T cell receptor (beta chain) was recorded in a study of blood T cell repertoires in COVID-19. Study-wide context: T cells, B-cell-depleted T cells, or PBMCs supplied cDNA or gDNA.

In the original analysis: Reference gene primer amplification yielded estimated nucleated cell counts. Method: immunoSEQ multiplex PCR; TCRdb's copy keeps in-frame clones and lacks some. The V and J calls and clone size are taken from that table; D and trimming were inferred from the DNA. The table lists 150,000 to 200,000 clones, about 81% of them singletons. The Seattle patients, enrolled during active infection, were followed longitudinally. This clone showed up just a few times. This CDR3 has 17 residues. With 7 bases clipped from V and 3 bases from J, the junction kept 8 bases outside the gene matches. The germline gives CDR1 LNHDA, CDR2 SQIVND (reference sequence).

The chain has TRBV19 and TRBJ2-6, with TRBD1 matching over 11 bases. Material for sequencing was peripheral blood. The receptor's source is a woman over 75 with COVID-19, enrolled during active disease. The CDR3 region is CASMDRGRRGGANVLTF. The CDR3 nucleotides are TGTGCCAGTATGGACAGGGGGCGGAGAGGTGGGGCCAACGTCCTGACTTTC.